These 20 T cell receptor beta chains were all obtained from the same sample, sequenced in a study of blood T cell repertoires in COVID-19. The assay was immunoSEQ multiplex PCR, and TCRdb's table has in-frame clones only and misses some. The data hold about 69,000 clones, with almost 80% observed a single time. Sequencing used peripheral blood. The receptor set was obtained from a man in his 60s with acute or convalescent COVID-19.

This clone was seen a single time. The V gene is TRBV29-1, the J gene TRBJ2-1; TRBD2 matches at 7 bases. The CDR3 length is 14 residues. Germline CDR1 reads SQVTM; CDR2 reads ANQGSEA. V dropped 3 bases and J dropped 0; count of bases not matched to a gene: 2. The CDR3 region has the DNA TGCAGCGTTGAGGGGGGGAGCTCCTACAATGAGCAGTTCTTC. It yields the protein CSVEGGSSYNEQFF.

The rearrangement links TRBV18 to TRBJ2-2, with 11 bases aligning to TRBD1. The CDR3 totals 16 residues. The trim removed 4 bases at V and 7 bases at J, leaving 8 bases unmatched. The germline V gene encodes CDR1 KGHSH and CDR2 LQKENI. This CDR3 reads CASSLGQGAQGGELFF. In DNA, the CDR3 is TGTGCCAGCTCACTTGGACAGGGGGCGCAAGGCGGGGAGCTGTTTTTT.

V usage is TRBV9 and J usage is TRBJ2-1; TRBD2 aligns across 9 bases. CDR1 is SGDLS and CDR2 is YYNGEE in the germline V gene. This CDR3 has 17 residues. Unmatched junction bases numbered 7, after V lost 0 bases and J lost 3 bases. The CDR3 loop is CASSVDQASGVYNEQFF. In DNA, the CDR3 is TGTGCCAGCAGCGTAGACCAGGCTAGCGGGGTCTACAATGAGCAGTTCTTC.

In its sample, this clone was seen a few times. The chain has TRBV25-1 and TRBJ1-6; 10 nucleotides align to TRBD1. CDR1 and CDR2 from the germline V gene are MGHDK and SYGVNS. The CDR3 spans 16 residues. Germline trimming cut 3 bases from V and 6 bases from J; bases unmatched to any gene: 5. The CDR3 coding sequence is TGTGCCAGCAGTGACTGGGGGACAGGGGTTAATTCACCCCTCCACTTT. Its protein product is CASSDWGTGVNSPLHF.

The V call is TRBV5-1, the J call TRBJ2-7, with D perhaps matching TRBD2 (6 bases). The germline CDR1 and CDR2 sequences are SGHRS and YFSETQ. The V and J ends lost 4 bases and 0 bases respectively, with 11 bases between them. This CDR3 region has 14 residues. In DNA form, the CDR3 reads TGCGCCAGCAGCCGACTAGGGAGCTCCTACGAGCAGTACTTC. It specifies CASSRLGSSYEQYF.

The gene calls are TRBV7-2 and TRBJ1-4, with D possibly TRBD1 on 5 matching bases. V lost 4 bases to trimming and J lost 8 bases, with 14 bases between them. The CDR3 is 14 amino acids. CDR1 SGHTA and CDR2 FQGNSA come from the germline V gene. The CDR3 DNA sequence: TGTGCCAGCAGCTCGATGGGACTTTCCGAAAAACTGTTTTTT. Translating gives CASSSMGLSEKLFF. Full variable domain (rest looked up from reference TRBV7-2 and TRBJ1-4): GAGVSQSPSNKVTEKGKDVELRCDPISGHTALYWYRQSLGQGLEFLIYFQGNSAPDKSGLPSDRFSAERTGGSVSTLTIQRTQQEDSAVYLCASSSMGLSEKLFFGSGTQLSVL.

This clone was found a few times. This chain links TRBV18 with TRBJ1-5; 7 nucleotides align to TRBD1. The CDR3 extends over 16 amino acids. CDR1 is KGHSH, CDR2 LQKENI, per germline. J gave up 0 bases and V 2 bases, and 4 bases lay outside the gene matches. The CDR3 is CASSPRGQLSNQPQHF. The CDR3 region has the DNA TGTGCCAGCTCACCAAGGGGACAGCTTAGCAATCAGCCCCAGCATTTT.

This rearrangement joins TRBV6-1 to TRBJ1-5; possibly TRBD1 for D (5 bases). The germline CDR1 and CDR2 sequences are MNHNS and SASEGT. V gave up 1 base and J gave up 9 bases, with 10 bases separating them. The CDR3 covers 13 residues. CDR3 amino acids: CASSEGKTGPQHF. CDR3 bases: TGTGCCAGCAGTGAAGGTAAAACAGGGCCCCAGCATTTT.

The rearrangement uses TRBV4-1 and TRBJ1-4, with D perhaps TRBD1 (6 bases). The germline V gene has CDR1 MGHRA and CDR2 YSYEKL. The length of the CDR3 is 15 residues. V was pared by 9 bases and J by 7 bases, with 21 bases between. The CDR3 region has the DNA TGCGCCAGTTTATTAAGGGGGAGGGGAGGTGAAAAACTGTTTTTT. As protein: CASLLRGRGGEKLFF.

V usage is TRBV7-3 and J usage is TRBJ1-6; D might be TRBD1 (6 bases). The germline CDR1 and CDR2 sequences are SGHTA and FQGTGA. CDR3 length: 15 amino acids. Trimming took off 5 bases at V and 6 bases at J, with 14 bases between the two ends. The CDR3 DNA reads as TGTGCCAGCAGCCCACCCCAGGGGTGTAATTCACCCCTCCACTTT. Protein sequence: CASSPPQGCNSPLHF.

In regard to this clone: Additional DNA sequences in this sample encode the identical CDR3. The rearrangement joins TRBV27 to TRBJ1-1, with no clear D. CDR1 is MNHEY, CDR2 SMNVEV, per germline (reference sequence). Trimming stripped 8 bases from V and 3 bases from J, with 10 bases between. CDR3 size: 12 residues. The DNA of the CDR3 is TGTGCCAGCTCTACGAGGTACACTGAAGCTTTCTTT. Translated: CASSTRYTEAFF.

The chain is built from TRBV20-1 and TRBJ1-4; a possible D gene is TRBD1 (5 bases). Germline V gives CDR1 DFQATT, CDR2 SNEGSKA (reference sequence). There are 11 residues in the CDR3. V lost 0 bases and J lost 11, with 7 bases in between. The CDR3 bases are TGCAGTGCTAGAGAGGGGCGGAAACTGTTTTTT. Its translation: CSAREGRKLFF.

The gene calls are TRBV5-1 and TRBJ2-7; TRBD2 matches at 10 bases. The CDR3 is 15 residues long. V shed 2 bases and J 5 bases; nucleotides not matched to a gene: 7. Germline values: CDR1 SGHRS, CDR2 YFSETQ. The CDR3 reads CASSFGSGGIDEQYF. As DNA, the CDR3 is TGCGCCAGCAGCTTCGGTAGCGGGGGGATCGACGAGCAGTACTTC.

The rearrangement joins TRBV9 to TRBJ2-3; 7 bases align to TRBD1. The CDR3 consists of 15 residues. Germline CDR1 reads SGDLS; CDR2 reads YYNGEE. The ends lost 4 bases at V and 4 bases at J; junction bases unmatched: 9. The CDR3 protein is CASSTSLGGPDTQYF. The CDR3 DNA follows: TGTGCCAGCAGCACCTCGTTAGGGGGCCCAGATACGCAGTATTTT.

In DNA form, the CDR3 reads TGTGCCACCAGTGATTTAAAGGAGGGCACAGATACGCAGTATTTT. Its protein product is CATSDLKEGTDTQYF. The gene calls are TRBV24-1 and TRBJ2-3; D may be TRBD2 (5 bases). Deletions cut 1 base from V and 1 base from J, with 8 bases between. This CDR3 comprises 15 residues. The germline gives CDR1 KGHDR, CDR2 SFDVKD.

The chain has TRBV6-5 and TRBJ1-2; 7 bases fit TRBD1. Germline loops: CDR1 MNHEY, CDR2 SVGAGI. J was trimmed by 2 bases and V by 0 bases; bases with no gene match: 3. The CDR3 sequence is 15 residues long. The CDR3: CASSYSPTGNYGYTF. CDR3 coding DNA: TGTGCCAGCAGTTACTCCCCGACAGGGAACTATGGCTACACCTTC.

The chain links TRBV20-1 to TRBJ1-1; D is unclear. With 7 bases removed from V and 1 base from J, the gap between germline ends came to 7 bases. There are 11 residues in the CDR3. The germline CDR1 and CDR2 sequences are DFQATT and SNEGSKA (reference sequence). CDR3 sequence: CSGAENTEAFF. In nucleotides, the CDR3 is TGCAGTGGTGCGGAGAACACTGAAGCTTTCTTT.

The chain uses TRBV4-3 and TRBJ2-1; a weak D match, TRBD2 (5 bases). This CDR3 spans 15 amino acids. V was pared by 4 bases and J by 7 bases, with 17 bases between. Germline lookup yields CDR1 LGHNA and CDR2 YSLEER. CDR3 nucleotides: TGCGCCAGCAGCCGCCACGGGGTAGGCAATAATGAGCAGTTCTTC. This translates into CASSRHGVGNNEQFF.

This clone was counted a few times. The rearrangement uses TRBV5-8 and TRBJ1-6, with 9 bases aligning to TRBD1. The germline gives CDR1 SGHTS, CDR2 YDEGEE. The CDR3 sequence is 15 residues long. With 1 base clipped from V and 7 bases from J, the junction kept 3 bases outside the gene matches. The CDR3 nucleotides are TGTGCCAGCAGCTTGCGCGGGACAGGGAATTCACCCCTCCACTTT. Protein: CASSLRGTGNSPLHF. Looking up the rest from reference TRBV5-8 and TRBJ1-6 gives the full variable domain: EAGVTQSPTHLIKTRGQQATLRCSPISGHTSVYWYQQALGLGLQFLLWYDEGEERNRGNFPPRFSGRQFPNYSSELNVNALELEDSALYLCASSLRGTGNSPLHFGNGTRLTVT.

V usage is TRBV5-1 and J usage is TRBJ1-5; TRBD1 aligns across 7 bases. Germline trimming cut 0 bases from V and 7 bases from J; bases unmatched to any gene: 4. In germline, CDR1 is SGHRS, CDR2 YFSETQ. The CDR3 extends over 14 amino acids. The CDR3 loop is CASSLGQGGQPQHF. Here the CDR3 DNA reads TGCGCCAGCAGCTTGGGACAGGGTGGCCAGCCCCAGCATTTT.